The clone carrying this T cell receptor (beta chain) was picked up many times. The data belong to a study of molecular identifiers for immune sequencing clone quantification. In germline, CDR1 is MNHEY, CDR2 SMNVEV (reference sequence). Trimming took 6 bases from V and 6 from J; bases not matched to a gene: 13. This CDR3 contains 16 residues. Each CDR3 protein gets one entry after TCRdb re-called the PCR reads with MiXCR. The sample has some 65,000 distinct CDR3 sequences, 18% seen once. Sequencing was done on a sample of naive CD8+ T cells from blood, with Jurkat cell RNA spiked in. As for subset: FACS-sorted CD8+CD4-CCR7+CD45RA+ naive T cells. The rearrangement uses TRBV27 and TRBJ2-2, with TRBD1 matching 7 bases. The clonotype originates from a human donor in good health. Some libraries in this study had Jurkat cell RNA spiked in. The CDR3 loop is CASSRSLTGVPGELFF. The CDR3, as DNA: TGTGCCAGCAGCCGGAGCCTAACAGGGGTCCCCGGGGAGCTGTTTTTT.